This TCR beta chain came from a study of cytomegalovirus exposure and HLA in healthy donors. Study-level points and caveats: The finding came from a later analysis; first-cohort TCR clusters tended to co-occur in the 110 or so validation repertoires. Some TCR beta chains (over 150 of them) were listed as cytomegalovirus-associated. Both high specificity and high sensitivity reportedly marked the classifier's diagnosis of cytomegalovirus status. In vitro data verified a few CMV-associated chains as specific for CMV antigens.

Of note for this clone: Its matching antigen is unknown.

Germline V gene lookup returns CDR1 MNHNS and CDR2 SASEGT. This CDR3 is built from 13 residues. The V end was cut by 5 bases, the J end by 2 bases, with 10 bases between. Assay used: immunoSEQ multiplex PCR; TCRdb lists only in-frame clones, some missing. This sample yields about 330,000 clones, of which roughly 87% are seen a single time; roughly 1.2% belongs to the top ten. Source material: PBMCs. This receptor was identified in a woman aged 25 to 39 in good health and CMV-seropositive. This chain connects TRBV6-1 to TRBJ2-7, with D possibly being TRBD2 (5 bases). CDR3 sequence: CASSLREAYEQYF. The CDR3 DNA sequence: TGTGCCAGCAGTTTACGGGAAGCCTACGAGCAGTACTTC.